This T cell receptor (beta chain) comes out of a study of cytomegalovirus exposure and HLA in healthy donors. Study-wide results and limits: Reportedly, TCR beta sequences accurately predicted HLA-A and HLA-B alleles in most subjects. Presence/absence analysis assumed near-uniform sequencing depth across donors. The majority of CMV-associated TCR beta chains were reported as apparently HLA-restricted in a later analysis.

V lost 3 bases and J 8 bases, leaving 13 bases between the germline ends. Germline lookup yields CDR1 SGHVS and CDR2 FQNEAQ. The CDR3 length is 13 residues. The PCR ran on 60 Vbeta and 13 Jbeta primers. TCRdb's copy holds only in-frame clones and misses some; the assay was immunoSEQ multiplex PCR. The data contain about 150,000 clones, roughly 90% of them singletons. As regards this clone: Its antigen is still unknown.

The sequence was obtained from a middle-aged woman in good health and CMV-seronegative. Sequenced material: PBMCs. This chain joins TRBV7-8 and TRBJ1-2; the D is unclear. This CDR3 reads CASSFGFLSGYTF. The CDR3, as DNA: TGTGCCAGCAGCTTCGGGTTTCTTTCGGGCTACACCTTC.